This entry lists 6 T cell receptor beta chains sequenced from one sample in a study of blood T cell repertoires in COVID-19. TCRdb's copy holds only in-frame clones and misses some; the assay was immunoSEQ multiplex PCR. The sample has 70,000 to 90,000 clones, 75% to 90% seen once. The sequencing sample was made of peripheral blood. These receptors all stem from a human donor in a cohort sampled during active COVID-19.

V gene TRBV28 combines with J gene TRBJ1-2; D uncertain. The CDR3 spans 15 residues. V was cut by 11 bases and J by 3 bases, with 22 bases left in between. Germline V CDR1 and CDR2: MDHEN, SYDVKM. CDR3 in DNA: TGTGCCCTACGCCGGATCGGAACACGGGACTATGGCTACACCTTC. It encodes CALRRIGTRDYGYTF.

The rearrangement uses TRBV6-5 and TRBJ1-1; 8 positions match TRBD1. Germline CDR1 MNHEY, CDR2 SVGAGI. With V trimmed by 7 bases and J by 5 bases, 9 bases remained unmatched. The CDR3 is made up of 14 amino acids. The CDR3 spells CASNPTGGRTEAFF. The DNA of the CDR3 is TGTGCCAGCAATCCCACAGGGGGACGAACTGAAGCTTTCTTT.

This rearrangement joins TRBV5-1 to TRBJ1-1; 8 bases agree with TRBD1. V shed 3 bases and J 4 bases; nucleotides not matched to a gene: 2. Per germline, CDR1 SGHRS and CDR2 YFSETQ. This CDR3 comprises 13 residues. The CDR3 coding sequence is TGCGCCAGCAGCTACGACAGGGGCACTGAAGCTTTCTTT. Translating it yields CASSYDRGTEAFF.

This clone was observed once. The chain carries TRBV27 and TRBJ1-2; D is unclear. The germline V gene encodes CDR1 MNHEY and CDR2 SMNVEV (reference sequence). V shed 6 bases and J shed 5 bases, with 16 bases lying between them. The CDR3 has 14 amino acids. The CDR3 spells CASSRNTGRYGYTF. The DNA for the CDR3 is TGTGCCAGCAGCCGGAACACCGGGAGATATGGCTACACCTTC.

Here the CDR3 DNA reads TGTGCCACCAGTGACTCGGGACAGGGGTTTGACGAGCAGTACTTC. Amino acid sequence: CATSDSGQGFDEQYF. V is TRBV24-1 and J is TRBJ2-7; 10 bases match TRBD1. The germline V gene has CDR1 KGHDR and CDR2 SFDVKD. After removal of 4 bases from V and 5 bases from J, the junction contained 7 bases not matched to a gene. The CDR3 is 15 amino acids.

A remark on this clone: Germline and junction disagree at one end, which may indicate a read error. Within the sample, other DNA sequences also encode this same CDR3. V gene TRBV7-8 combines with J gene TRBJ1-2; TRBD1 matches 7 bases. This CDR3 has 18 amino acids. The germline gives CDR1 SGHVS, CDR2 FQNEAQ. The chain's CDR3 is CASSRGRGGTALNYGYTF. CDR3 nucleotide sequence: TGTGCTAGCAGCCGAGGCCGTGGGGGGACAGCTCTTAACTATGGCTACACCTTC.